This T cell receptor beta chain was sequenced in a study of Tregs in tolerant kidney transplant recipients. TCRdb keeps only in-frame clones here, not all; method: immunoSEQ multiplex PCR. Among about 240,000 clones listed, about 80% were seen once. The receptor was isolated from a human donor in good health. The sequencing input was CD4+ T cells from blood.

The CDR3 here is CASSIGSGMNTEAFF. The CDR3 DNA reads TGTGCCAGTAGTATCGGGTCAGGGATGAACACTGAAGCTTTCTTT. The chain recombines TRBV19 with TRBJ1-1; tentative D call: TRBD1 (5 bases). V was clipped by 3 bases and J by 0 bases, with 11 bases between them. Germline CDR1 reads LNHDA; CDR2 reads SQIVND (reference sequence). The CDR3 has 15 residues.